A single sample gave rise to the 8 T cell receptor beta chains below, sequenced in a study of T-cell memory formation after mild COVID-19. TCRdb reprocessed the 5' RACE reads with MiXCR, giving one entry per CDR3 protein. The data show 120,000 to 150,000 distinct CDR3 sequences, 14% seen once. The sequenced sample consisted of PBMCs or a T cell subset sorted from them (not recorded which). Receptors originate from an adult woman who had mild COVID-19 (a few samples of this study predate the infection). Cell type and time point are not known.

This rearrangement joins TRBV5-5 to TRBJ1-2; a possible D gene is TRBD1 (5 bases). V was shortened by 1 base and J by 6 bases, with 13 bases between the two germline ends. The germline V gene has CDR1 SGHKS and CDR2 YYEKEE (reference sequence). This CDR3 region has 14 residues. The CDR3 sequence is CASSLWRGSDGYTF. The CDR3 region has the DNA TGTGCCAGCAGCTTGTGGCGGGGGAGCGATGGCTACACCTTC.

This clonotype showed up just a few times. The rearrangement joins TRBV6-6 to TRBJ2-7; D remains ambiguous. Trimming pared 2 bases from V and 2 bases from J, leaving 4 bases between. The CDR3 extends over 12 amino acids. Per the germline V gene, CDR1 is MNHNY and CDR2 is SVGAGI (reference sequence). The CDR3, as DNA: TGTGCCAGCAGTTACGACCCCTACGAGCAGTACTTC. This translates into CASSYDPYEQYF.

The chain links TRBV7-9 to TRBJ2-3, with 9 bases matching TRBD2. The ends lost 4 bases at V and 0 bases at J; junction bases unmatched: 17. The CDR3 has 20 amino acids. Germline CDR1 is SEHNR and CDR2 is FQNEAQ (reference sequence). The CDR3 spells CASSSPVGSGSHPSTDTQYF. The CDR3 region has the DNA TGTGCCAGCAGCTCCCCGGTCGGTAGCGGGAGCCACCCGAGCACAGATACGCAGTATTTT.

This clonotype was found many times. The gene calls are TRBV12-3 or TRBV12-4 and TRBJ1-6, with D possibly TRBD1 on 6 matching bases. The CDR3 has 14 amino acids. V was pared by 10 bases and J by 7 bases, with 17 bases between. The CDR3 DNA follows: TGTGCCACCCATACCGGGGGGCACAATTCACCCCTCCACTTT. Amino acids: CATHTGGHNSPLHF.

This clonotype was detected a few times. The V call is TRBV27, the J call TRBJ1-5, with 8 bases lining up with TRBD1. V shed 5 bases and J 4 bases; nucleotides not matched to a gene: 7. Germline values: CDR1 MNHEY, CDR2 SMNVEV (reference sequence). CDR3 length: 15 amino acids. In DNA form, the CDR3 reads TGTGCCAGCAGTCTCGGGACAGGTTTTAATCAGCCCCAGCATTTT. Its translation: CASSLGTGFNQPQHF.

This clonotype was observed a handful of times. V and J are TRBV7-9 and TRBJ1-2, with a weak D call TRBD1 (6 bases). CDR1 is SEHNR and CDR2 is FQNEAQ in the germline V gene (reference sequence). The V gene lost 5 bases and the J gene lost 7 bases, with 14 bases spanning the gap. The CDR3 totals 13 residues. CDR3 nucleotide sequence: TGTGCCAGCAGCAACAGGGACCTGGGTGGCTACACCTTC. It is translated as CASSNRDLGGYTF.

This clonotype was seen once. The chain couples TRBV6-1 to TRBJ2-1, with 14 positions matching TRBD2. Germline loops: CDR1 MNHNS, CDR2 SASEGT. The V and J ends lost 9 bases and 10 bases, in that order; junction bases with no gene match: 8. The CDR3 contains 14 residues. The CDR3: CASAPRTSGGEQFF. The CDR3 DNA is TGTGCCAGTGCCCCCCGGACTAGCGGGGGGGAGCAGTTCTTC.

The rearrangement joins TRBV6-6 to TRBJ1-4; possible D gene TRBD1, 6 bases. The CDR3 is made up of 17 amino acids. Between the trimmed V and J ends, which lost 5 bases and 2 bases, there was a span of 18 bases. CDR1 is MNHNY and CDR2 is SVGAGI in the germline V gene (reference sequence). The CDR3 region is CASSPSPGGATNEKLFF. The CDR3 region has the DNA TGTGCCAGCAGTCCATCCCCCGGGGGGGCGACTAATGAAAAACTGTTTTTT.